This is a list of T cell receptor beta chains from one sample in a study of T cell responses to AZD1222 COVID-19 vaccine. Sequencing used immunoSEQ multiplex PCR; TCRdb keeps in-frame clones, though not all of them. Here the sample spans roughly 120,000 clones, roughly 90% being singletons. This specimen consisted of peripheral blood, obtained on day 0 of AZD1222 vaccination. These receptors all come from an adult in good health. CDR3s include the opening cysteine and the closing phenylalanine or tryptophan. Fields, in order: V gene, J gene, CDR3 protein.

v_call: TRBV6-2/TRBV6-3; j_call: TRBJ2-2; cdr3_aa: CASNPGQGGAGELFF
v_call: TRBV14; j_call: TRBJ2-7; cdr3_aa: CASSYLPGSEQYF
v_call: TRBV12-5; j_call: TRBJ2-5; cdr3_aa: CASGREWEETQYF
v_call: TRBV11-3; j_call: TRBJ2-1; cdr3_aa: CASSLPAGGGYNEQFF
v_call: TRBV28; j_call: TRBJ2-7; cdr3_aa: CASSFGGGYEQYF
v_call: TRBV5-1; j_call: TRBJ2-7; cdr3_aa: CASSSTGSSYEQYF
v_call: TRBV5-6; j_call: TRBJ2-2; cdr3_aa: CASSLTSGRGTGELFF
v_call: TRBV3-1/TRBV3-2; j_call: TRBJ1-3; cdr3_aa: CASSGTRGAGNTIYF
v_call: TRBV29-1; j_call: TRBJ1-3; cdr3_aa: CSVRDRGLSGNTIYF
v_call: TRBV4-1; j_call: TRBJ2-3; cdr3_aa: CASSQVVTAVTDTQYF
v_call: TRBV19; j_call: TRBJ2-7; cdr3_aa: CASSMAAGSYEQYF
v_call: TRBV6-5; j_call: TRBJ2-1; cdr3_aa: CASSRTGTSGNEQFF
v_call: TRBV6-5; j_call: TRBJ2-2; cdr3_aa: CASSYSTGELPGELFF
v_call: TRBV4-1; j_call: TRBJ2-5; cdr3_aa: CASSQFGGGQETQYF
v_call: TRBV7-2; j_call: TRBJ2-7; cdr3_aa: CASSTRDRSYEQYF
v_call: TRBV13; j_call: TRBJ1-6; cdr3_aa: CASSLARNRNQNSPLHF
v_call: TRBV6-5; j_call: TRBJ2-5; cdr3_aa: CASIWETQYF
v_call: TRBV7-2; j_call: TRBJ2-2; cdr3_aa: CASSLAVVGERGGELFF
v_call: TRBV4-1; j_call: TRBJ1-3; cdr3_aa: CASSLPDSPGNTIYF
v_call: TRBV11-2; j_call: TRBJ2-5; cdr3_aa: CASSLLAGPQRQETQYF
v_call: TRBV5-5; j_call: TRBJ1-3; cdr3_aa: CASSLGQGAGGNTIYF
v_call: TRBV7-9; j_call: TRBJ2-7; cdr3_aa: CASSALPLGRISYEQYF
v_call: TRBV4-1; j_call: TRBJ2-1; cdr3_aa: CASSQDPAGSRNEQFF
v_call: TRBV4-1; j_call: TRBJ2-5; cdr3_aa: CASSQDSQALETQYF
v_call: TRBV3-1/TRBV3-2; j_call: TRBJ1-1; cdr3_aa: CASSQRGGTEAFF
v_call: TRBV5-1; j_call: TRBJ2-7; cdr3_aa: CASSTTLSSYEQYF
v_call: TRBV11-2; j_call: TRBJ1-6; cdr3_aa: CASSLDVLGDYNSPLHF
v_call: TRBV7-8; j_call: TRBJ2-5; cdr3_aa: CASSSTGTGKYWGETQYF
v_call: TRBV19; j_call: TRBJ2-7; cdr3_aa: CASSLMWGETYEQYF
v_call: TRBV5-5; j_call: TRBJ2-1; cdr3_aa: CASSRHSESSYNEQFF
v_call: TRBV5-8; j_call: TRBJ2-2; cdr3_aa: CASSLSMNTGELFF
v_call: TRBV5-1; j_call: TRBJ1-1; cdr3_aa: CASSFLGGTEAFF
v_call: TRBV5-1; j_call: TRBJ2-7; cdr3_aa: CASSLSPSYEQYF
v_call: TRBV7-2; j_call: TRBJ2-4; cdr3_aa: CASSSPGASGRNIQYF
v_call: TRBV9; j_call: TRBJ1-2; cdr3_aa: CASSVEMGGRGGYTF
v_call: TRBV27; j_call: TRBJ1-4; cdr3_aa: CASSLQGPNEKLFF
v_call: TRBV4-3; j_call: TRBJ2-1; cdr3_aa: CASSQALLESYNEQFF
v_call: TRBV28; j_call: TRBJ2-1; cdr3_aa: CASSLGRGDEQFF
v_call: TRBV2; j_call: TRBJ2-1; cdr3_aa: CASSEFLGTGVNEQFF
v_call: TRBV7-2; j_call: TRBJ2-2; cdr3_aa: CASNRDRDTGELFF
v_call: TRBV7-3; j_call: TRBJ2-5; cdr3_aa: CASSLGIGRGSGQETQYF
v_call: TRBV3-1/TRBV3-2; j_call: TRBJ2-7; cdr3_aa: CASSQAGDNLYEQYF
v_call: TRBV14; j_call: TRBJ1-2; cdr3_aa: CASSQLGQGAGYTF
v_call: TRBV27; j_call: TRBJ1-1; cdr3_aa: CASSHNPQGWEAFF
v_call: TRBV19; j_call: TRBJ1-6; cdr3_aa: CASSIDRDPKFNLHF
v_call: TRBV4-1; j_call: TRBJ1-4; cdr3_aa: CASSQKQVVEEKLFF
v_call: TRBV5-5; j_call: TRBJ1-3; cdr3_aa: CASSLGWVLYSGNTIYF
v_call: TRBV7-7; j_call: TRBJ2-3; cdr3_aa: CASSPLTSGPAADTQYF